This paragraph covers one T cell receptor (beta chain) sequence. It has no known antigen specificity. Base qualities are not recorded, but no much larger clone differs from it by a single base. CDR1 and CDR2 are drawn from the germline V gene: SGHRS, YFSETQ. Trimming removed 0 bases from V and 2 bases from J, leaving 11 bases between the germline ends. The CDR3 covers 15 residues, taking in both the cysteine and the phenylalanine. Solely the CDR3 DNA is kept, with 45 bases framed from the first base. Libraries came from the immunoSEQ multiplex PCR assay. On the authors' methods: A statistical classification framework was built for diagnosing cytomegalovirus status from the catalog of TCR beta chain sequences. TCRdb took this table from immuneACCESS and kept in-frame rearrangements with V and J called. Such tables lack part of the clones; where checked against another copy, unresolved V genes explain under half of the gap, and the rest is unexplained. That table supplies the V and J calls and clone size; D and trimming were determined from the DNA. The sample table contains around 120,000 clones; only one count was recorded for roughly 83% of them. Approximately 4.9% of the sample lies in the top ten.

This sample is drawn from a study of cytomegalovirus exposure and HLA in healthy donors (dated by TCRdb to about 2017). The study in broad terms: The 500 to 700 repertoires of the first cohort and the 120 validation repertoires were produced on the same platform, according to a later analysis. The aim of the study was to test whether cataloging public T cell receptors could identify signatures of past pathogen exposure. High-throughput TCR immunosequencing, statistical association of individual TCRs with disease status, and machine learning were combined to predict cytomegalovirus infection status. A separate validation cohort of roughly 130 different subjects was used in addition to the roughly 670-subject first cohort.

Broad study findings and their caveats: While some public TCRs were present in many individuals, most TCR sequences turned up only very rarely across donors. The authors suggested that the approach could potentially be generalized to other disease states and immunological phenotypes. The validation cohort had no HLA typing available for a later analysis, so co-occurrence within that cohort was assessed over all 130 or so repertoires. Of the cluster scores, approximately 94% were above 0 in a later analysis, which found that TCRs clustered in the first cohort also tended to co-occur in the 120 validation repertoires. The study listed 170 or so TCR beta chains as associated with cytomegalovirus. In vitro tests confirmed that a few of the cytomegalovirus-associated TCR beta chains recognize cytomegalovirus antigens. The classifier was reported to diagnose cytomegalovirus status with high specificity and sensitivity in both the original cohort and the validation cohort.

Separate from the approximately 700-subject first cohort, the validation cohort of more than 90 subjects was the group to which the donors belonged. The sample consisted of PBMCs. The sequence derives from a man aged 18-30 years in good health and CMV-seronegative. The rearranged segments are TRBV5-1 and TRBJ1-1; a weak D assignment points to TRBD1 (5 bases agree). In nucleotide form, the sequence is TGCGCCAGCAGCTTGGGGGGCGCCCCCAACACTGAAGCTTTCTTT. This codes for CASSLGGAPNTEAFF. The reference TRBV5-1 and TRBJ1-1 proteins fill in what lies around the CDR3, so the full variable domain reads KAGVTQTPRYLIKTRGQQVTLSCSPISGHRSVSWYQQTPGQGLQFLFEYFSETQRNKGNFPGRFSGRQFSNSRSEMNVSTLELGDSALYLCASSLGGAPNTEAFFGQGTRLTVV.